These 5 T cell receptor beta chains came from one sample sequenced in a study of cytomegalovirus exposure and HLA in healthy donors. This PCR relied on a set of 60 Vbeta primers and 13 Jbeta primers. The table came from immunoSEQ multiplex PCR; TCRdb's copy has only in-frame clones and leaves some out. The sample comprises approximately 100,000 clones, 73% of which are singletons, and under 8.5% rests with the top ten. The source material was PBMCs. These receptor sequences come from a man aged 35-49 years in good health and CMV-seronegative.

This clone was detected a few times. The chain carries TRBV18 and TRBJ2-3; maybe TRBD2 (6 bases). There are 15 residues in the CDR3. Deletions cut 6 bases from V and 4 bases from J, with 17 bases between. Germline V CDR1 and CDR2: KGHSH, LQKENI. CDR3 nucleotides: TGTGCCAGCTCGTTCACCCCTACGGGGGCAGATACGCAGTATTTT. Translation gives CASSFTPTGADTQYF. The full variable domain, its missing parts supplied by reference TRBV18 and TRBJ2-3, is NAGVMQNPRHLVRRRGQEARLRCSPMKGHSHVYWYRQLPEEGLKFMVYLQKENIIDESGMPKERFSAEFPKEGPSILRIQQVVRGDSAAYFCASSFTPTGADTQYFGPGTRLTVL.

V is TRBV7-6 and J is TRBJ2-2; maybe TRBD2 (5 bases). CDR3 length: 14 amino acids. In germline, CDR1 is SGHVS, CDR2 FNYEAQ. With 4 bases removed from V and 1 base from J, the gap between germline ends came to 7 bases. CDR3 region: CASSSTRNTGELFF. Written as DNA, the CDR3 is TGTGCCAGCAGCTCCACTAGGAACACCGGGGAGCTGTTTTTT.

The genes are TRBV27 and TRBJ1-3; D is perhaps TRBD1 (6 bases). The CDR3 has 15 amino acids. The V gene lost 8 bases and the J gene lost 2 bases, with 16 bases spanning the gap. Germline assignment: CDR1 MNHEY and CDR2 SMNVEV (reference sequence). This CDR3 is CASRPGGTPGNTIYF. The CDR3 nucleotides are TGTGCCAGCCGTCCGGGGGGCACCCCTGGAAACACCATATATTTT.

V gene TRBV18 combines with J gene TRBJ1-1; D gene uncertain. V was cut by 0 bases and J by 0 bases, with 8 bases left in between. The germline V gene encodes CDR1 KGHSH and CDR2 LQKENI. The CDR3 is 15 amino acids. The CDR3, as DNA: TGTGCCAGCTCACCACCAACCGGGGTGAACACTGAAGCTTTCTTT. Translated: CASSPPTGVNTEAFF.

This chain connects TRBV7-3 to TRBJ2-5, with 9 bases matching TRBD2. This CDR3 contains 15 residues. Trimming removed 6 bases from V and 4 bases from J; junction bases left unmatched: 9. Germline V gene data show CDR1 as SGHTA and CDR2 as FQGTGA. CDR3 region: CASSISGGHLETQYF. CDR3 nucleotides: TGTGCCAGCAGTATCAGCGGGGGGCATTTAGAGACCCAGTACTTC.